This T cell receptor (beta chain) emerged from a study of T cells in Graves' hyperthyroidism and ophthalmopathy. General observations from the study: Ophthalmopathy could be told apart from stable hyperthyroidism with a 13 V-J model.

Researchers amplified the TCR beta CDR3 regions from RNA transcripts. A set of HTBI primers served as the primers for a first-round RT-PCR of the TCR CDR3. TCRdb re-called the multiplex PCR reads through MiXCR, storing one row per CDR3 protein. The sample records around 350,000 distinct CDR3 sequences, under 20% being singletons. After removal of 8 bases from V and 4 bases from J, the junction contained 3 bases not matched to a gene. Germline V lookup: CDR1 MNHEY, CDR2 SVGEGT. This CDR3 has 12 amino acids. PBMCs came from more than 9 ml fresh peripheral blood. The table lists this clonotype with many counts. What it binds is not known.

Specimen: blood. The clonotype comes from a woman in her late teens or twenties with Graves' hyperthyroidism. The chain is built from TRBV6-2 or TRBV6-3 and TRBJ2-7, with 9 bases identical to TRBD1. CDR3 nucleotide sequence: TGTGCCAGCGGACAGGGGAGGTACGAGCAGTACTTC. This codes for CASGQGRYEQYF.